One sample yielded the 13 T cell receptor beta chains listed below, sequenced in a study of blood T cell repertoires in COVID-19. Sequenced by immunoSEQ multiplex PCR; TCRdb stores in-frame clones only, minus some. This table holds approximately 15,000 clones, around 88% found once. The sample taken for sequencing was peripheral blood. The receptors were gathered from a human donor with active COVID-19. The donor label of this sample is uncertain.

The gene calls are TRBV4-3 and TRBJ2-7; D uncertain. V was pared by 0 bases and J by 3 bases, with 9 bases between. The CDR3 runs 14 residues. The germline V gene has CDR1 LGHNA and CDR2 YSLEER. In nucleotides, the CDR3 is TGCGCCAGCAGCCAAGAATGGCAGTTCTACGAGCAGTACTTC. This encodes CASSQEWQFYEQYF.

This clone was detected only a few times. The CDR3 nucleotides are TGTGCCAGCAGCTTAGCGTCCCTGGGCACTGGCTACACCTTC. Translation: CASSLASLGTGYTF. This rearrangement joins TRBV7-9 to TRBJ1-2, with unresolved D. This CDR3 is built from 14 residues. Trimming cost V 0 bases and J 7 bases, with 12 bases left between them. Germline CDR1 reads SEHNR; CDR2 reads FQNEAQ (reference sequence). The full variable domain, in which reference TRBV7-9 and TRBJ1-2 provide the parts outside the CDR3, is DTGVSQNPRHKITKRGQNVTFRCDPISEHNRLYWYRQTLGQGPEFLTYFQNEAQLEKSRLLSDRFSAERPKGSFSTLEIQRTEQGDSAMYLCASSLASLGTGYTFGSGTRLTVV.

This chain uses TRBV7-9 with TRBJ2-7, with 9 positions matching TRBD2. Germline trimming cut 5 bases from V and 6 bases from J; bases unmatched to any gene: 5. Germline CDR1 SEHNR, CDR2 FQNEAQ (reference sequence). There are 13 residues in the CDR3. CDR3 loop: CASSRGTSSEQYF. The CDR3 region has the DNA TGTGCCAGCAGCCGCGGGACTAGCAGCGAGCAGTACTTC.

This chain joins TRBV19 and TRBJ1-2; tentatively, D is TRBD1 (6 bases). Trimming pared 3 bases from V and 0 bases from J, leaving 11 bases between. Germline CDR1 and CDR2: LNHDA and SQIVND (reference sequence). This CDR3 has 15 amino acids. CDR3 residues: CASSIPGTPNYGYTF. For the CDR3, the DNA is TGTGCCAGTAGTATCCCCGGGACACCTAACTATGGCTACACCTTC.

The chain joins TRBV28 to TRBJ2-7; the D gene is possibly TRBD2 (5 bases). V was cut by 6 bases and J by 2 bases, with 17 bases left in between. In germline, CDR1 is MDHEN, CDR2 SYDVKM. The CDR3 has 15 residues. Here the CDR3 DNA reads TGTGCCAGCAGCCCCCGGGGAAGCGGCACCTACGAGCAGTACTTC. This gives the protein CASSPRGSGTYEQYF.

This clone was detected only a few times. In DNA form, the CDR3 reads TGCGCCAGCAGCTTGGGGCTGACAGGGAACACTGAAGCTTTCTTT. Amino acids: CASSLGLTGNTEAFF. The gene calls are TRBV5-1 and TRBJ1-1, with D maybe TRBD1 (6 bases). The CDR3 totals 15 residues. The germline CDR1 and CDR2 sequences are SGHRS and YFSETQ. V gave up 0 bases and J gave up 1 base, with 10 bases separating them.

The chain recombines TRBV11-2 with TRBJ2-7, with 7 bases matching TRBD2. Losses at the gene ends were 0 bases for V and 7 bases for J; bases not matched to a gene: 12. Germline loops: CDR1 SGHAT, CDR2 FQNNGV. The CDR3 sequence is 16 residues long. In DNA, the CDR3 is TGTGCCAGCAGCTTAGATCTGGGGGAGGGCCTAAGAGAGCAGTACTTC. The encoded protein is CASSLDLGEGLREQYF.

This sequence joins TRBV11-3 and TRBJ2-1; a possible D gene is TRBD2 (6 bases). V lost 5 bases to trimming and J lost 1 base, with 12 bases between them. Germline V gene data show CDR1 as SGHNT and CDR2 as YENEEA. This CDR3 region has 15 residues. The CDR3 DNA reads TGTGCCAGCAGCCCCGCCGGGGGATCCTACAATGAGCAGTTCTTC. This translates into CASSPAGGSYNEQFF.

The rearrangement links TRBV6-2 or TRBV6-3 to TRBJ2-2; TRBD2 aligns across 14 bases. The CDR3 runs to 16 residues. V gave up 5 bases and J gave up 6 bases; unmatched junction bases: 5. The germline CDR1 and CDR2 sequences are MNHEY and SVGEGT. DNA for the CDR3: TGTGCCAGCAGTCACCGACTAGCGGGAGGGTCCGGGGAGCTGTTTTTT. This gives the protein CASSHRLAGGSGELFF.

The chain is built from TRBV9 and TRBJ1-2; D is undetermined. Germline V gene sequence: CDR1 SGDLS, CDR2 YYNGEE. V lost 0 bases and J lost 2, with 11 bases in between. The CDR3 sequence is 15 residues long. CDR3: CASSVGPGMNYGYTF. The CDR3 DNA is TGTGCCAGCAGCGTAGGTCCAGGAATGAACTATGGCTACACCTTC.

This chain joins TRBV6-5 and TRBJ1-2, with 7 bases aligning to TRBD1. Germline V lookup: CDR1 MNHEY, CDR2 SVGAGI. The CDR3 has 13 amino acids. V shed 8 bases, J shed 4 bases, and the junction held 7 bases outside the gene matches. In nucleotides, the CDR3 is TGTGCCAGCGTCAGGGGACAGACCTATGGCTACACCTTC. This codes for CASVRGQTYGYTF.

The V gene is TRBV19, the J gene TRBJ2-3, with 12 positions matching TRBD2. V was pared by 3 bases and J by 6 bases, with 13 bases of the junction left unmatched. This CDR3 spans 18 amino acids. The V gene's germline CDR1 is LNHDA and CDR2 SQIVND (reference sequence). CDR3 amino acids: CASSIPRLAGAPQDTQYF. In nucleotides, the CDR3 is TGTGCCAGTAGTATCCCCCGACTAGCGGGAGCCCCGCAGGATACGCAGTATTTT.

The chain combines TRBV21-1 with TRBJ2-2; TRBD1 reflects the table's D call only, with no check against the DNA. TRBV21-1 is a listed pseudogene. This CDR3 is built from 18 residues. This chain's CDR3 is CASSTLTGTVPQAGELFF. In nucleotides, the CDR3 is TGTGCCAGCAGCACCTTGACCGGGACAGTTCCTCAGGCCGGGGAGCTGTTTTTT.